The present TCR beta chain was sequenced within a study of T cells in Graves' hyperthyroidism and ophthalmopathy. TCR beta CDR3 regions were amplified from RNA. The HTBI primer set served for first-round RT-PCR of the TCR CDR3. TCRdb re-called the multiplex PCR reads through MiXCR, storing one row per CDR3 protein. The table shows over 250,000 distinct CDR3 sequences, with roughly 13% occurring only once. A remark on this clonotype: It may be a read error: a sequence one base away is much more abundant.

V lost 3 bases and J lost 6, with 14 bases in between. The CDR3 totals 14 residues. Germline V CDR1 and CDR2: MGHDK, SYGVNS. Uncontrolled infection, other autoimmune disease, pregnancy or lactation disqualified patients from enrolment. The PBMCs were taken from 10 ml of fresh peripheral blood. The rearrangement joins TRBV25-1 to TRBJ1-2; possibly TRBD1 for D (6 bases). The receptor comes from a woman aged 40 to 50 with Graves' ophthalmopathy. Material for sequencing was blood. The CDR3 nucleotides read TGTGCCAGCAGTGACTATACAGGGAACCATGGCTACACCTTC. Amino acid sequence: CASSDYTGNHGYTF.